This TCR beta chain is drawn from a study of yellow fever vaccine responses in identical twins. Study-level points and caveats: Twins reportedly showed a vaccine T cell response that seemed partly convergent and partly personalized.

CDR1 is SGHVS and CDR2 is FNYEAQ in the germline V gene. V shed 5 bases, J shed 6 bases, and the junction held 10 bases outside the gene matches. The CDR3 has 16 amino acids. As concerns this clonotype: Its antigen is not known.

TCRdb reanalysed the RT-PCR reads using MiXCR and keeps one entry per CDR3 protein. Of some 370 distinct CDR3 sequences listed, about 72% were seen once; the top ten hold 40%. The sequence was collected from a female donor who received the yellow fever vaccine. Sequencing used T cells from blood (PBMCs), unsorted or a sorted subset (not recorded which), obtained before or after yellow fever vaccination (not recorded which). The chain uses TRBV7-6 and TRBJ2-7, with TRBD2 identical over 13 bases. CDR3 in DNA: TGTGCCAGCAGCCCGGGACTAGCGGGAAATAAATTCGAGCAGTACTTC. It yields the protein CASSPGLAGNKFEQYF.